This T cell receptor beta chain is from a study of cytomegalovirus exposure and HLA in healthy donors. PCR primers comprised 60 Vbeta and 13 Jbeta primers. TCRdb's copy holds only in-frame clones and misses some; the assay was immunoSEQ multiplex PCR. The sample holds 45,000 to 60,000 clones. Germline V CDR1 and CDR2: SGHRS, YFSETQ. Unmatched junction bases numbered 6, after V lost 4 bases and J lost 2 bases. The CDR3 covers 14 residues. The specimen was PBMCs. The J gene is TRBJ2-7, the V gene TRBV5-1, with 7 positions matching TRBD1. The receptor was derived from a woman between 40 and 55 years old in good health and CMV-seronegative. The CDR3 spells CASSQDRSPYEQYF. In nucleotides, the CDR3 is TGCGCCAGCAGCCAGGACAGGTCACCCTACGAGCAGTACTTC.